This TCR beta chain was recovered during a study of T cell changes during pregnancy in multiple sclerosis. CDR1 is SGHTA and CDR2 is FQGNSA in the germline V gene. The CDR3 sequence is 12 residues long. V was clipped by 3 bases and J by 6 bases; unmatched bases: 1. Only in-frame clones appear in the TCRdb table, and some are missing; sequencing was by immunoSEQ multiplex PCR. The profile shows about 51,000 clones, around 94% of them singletons. The sequence came from a female donor with multiple sclerosis, enrolled in a pregnancy study. The J gene is TRBJ2-7, the V gene TRBV7-2; TRBD1 aligns across 8 bases. Sequenced material: CD4+ T cells from peripheral blood mononuclear cells, taken in the second trimester of pregnancy. The CDR3 DNA reads TGTGCCAGCAGCTTTCAGGGGGCCGAGCAGTACTTC. It encodes CASSFQGAEQYF. Variable domain in full (rest from reference TRBV7-2 and TRBJ2-7): GAGVSQSPSNKVTEKGKDVELRCDPISGHTALYWYRQSLGQGLEFLIYFQGNSAPDKSGLPSDRFSAERTGGSVSTLTIQRTQQEDSAVYLCASSFQGAEQYFGPGTRLTVT.